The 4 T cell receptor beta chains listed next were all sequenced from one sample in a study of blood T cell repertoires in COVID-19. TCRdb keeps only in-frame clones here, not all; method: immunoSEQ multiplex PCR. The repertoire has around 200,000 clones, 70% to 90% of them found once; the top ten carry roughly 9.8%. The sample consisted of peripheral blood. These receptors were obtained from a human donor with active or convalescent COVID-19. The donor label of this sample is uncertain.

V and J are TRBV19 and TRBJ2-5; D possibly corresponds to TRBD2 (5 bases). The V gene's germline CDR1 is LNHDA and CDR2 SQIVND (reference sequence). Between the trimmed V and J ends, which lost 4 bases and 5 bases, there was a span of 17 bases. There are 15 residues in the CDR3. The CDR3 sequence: CASSTSGIGGETQYF. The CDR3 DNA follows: TGTGCCAGTAGTACGTCCGGGATCGGCGGCGAGACCCAGTACTTC.

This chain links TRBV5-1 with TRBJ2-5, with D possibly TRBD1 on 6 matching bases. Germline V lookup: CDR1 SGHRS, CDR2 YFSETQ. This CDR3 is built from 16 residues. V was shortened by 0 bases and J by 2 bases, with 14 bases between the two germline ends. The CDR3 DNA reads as TGCGCCAGCAGCTTGGGGCAGGGGAGTCAACAAGAGACCCAGTACTTC. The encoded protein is CASSLGQGSQQETQYF.

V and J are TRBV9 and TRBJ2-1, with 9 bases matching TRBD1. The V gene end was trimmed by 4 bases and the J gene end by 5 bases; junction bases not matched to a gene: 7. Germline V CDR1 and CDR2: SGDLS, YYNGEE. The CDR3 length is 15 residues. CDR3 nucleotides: TGTGCCAGCAGCTCCAGCGGGACAGGGAACAATGAGCAGTTCTTC. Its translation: CASSSSGTGNNEQFF.

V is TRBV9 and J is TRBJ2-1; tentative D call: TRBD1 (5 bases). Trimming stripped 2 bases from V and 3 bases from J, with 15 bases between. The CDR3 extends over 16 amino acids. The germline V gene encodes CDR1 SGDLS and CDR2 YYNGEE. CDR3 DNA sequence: TGTGCCAGCAGCGTTGGTGGGGCCGGTCTCTACAATGAGCAGTTCTTC. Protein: CASSVGGAGLYNEQFF. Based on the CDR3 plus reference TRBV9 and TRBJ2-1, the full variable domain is DSGVTQTPKHLITATGQRVTLRCSPRSGDLSVYWYQQSLDQGLQFLIQYYNGEERAKGNILERFSAQQFPDLHSELNLSSLELGDSALYFCASSVGGAGLYNEQFFGPGTRLTVL.